A single sample is the source of the 22 T cell receptor beta chains below, sequenced in a study of blood T cell repertoires in COVID-19 (TCRdb year 2020). The library relied on the immunoSEQ multiplex PCR assay. TCRdb re-hosts the immuneACCESS table, in-frame sequences only. Its copies lack some clones; in the studies checked, an unresolved V gene accounts for under half of them, and the cause for the rest is not known. For this sample the table gives a few hundred thousand clones, of which around 80% were detected only once. The top ten clones comprise approximately 4% of the sample. Specimen: PBMCs or T cells enriched from blood (not recorded which). The receptors were gathered from a man aged 30-40 years with acute COVID-19.

J is TRBJ2-1 and V is TRBV27; a weak D match, TRBD2 (6 bases). Trimming left V 1 base short and J 9 bases short, with 13 bases between. This CDR3 spans 14 amino acids. Germline CDR1 reads MNHEY; CDR2 reads SMNVEV (reference sequence). The CDR3 reads CASSLFRTMGEQFF. The CDR3 DNA is TGTGCCAGCAGTTTATTCAGGACTATGGGTGAGCAGTTCTTC.

This chain uses TRBV19 with TRBJ1-1; 9 bases are a match to TRBD1. Germline values: CDR1 LNHDA, CDR2 SQIVND (reference sequence). This CDR3 region has 13 residues. V shed 4 bases and J 5 bases; nucleotides not matched to a gene: 2. The CDR3 spells CASSNDRGTEAFF. The CDR3 DNA sequence: TGTGCCAGTAGTAACGACAGGGGGACTGAAGCTTTCTTT.

This clone was counted between two and nine times. The chain is built from TRBV24-1 and TRBJ2-4; tentatively, D is TRBD2 (5 bases). The CDR3 contains 15 residues. CDR1 and CDR2 (germline): KGHDR, SFDVKD. V was clipped by 6 bases and J by 3 bases, with 14 bases between them. Written as DNA, the CDR3 is TGTGCCACCAGTTCCCAGGCCGGGGACAAAAACATTCAGTACTTC. Translation gives CATSSQAGDKNIQYF.

The gene calls are TRBV15 and TRBJ1-2; tentative D call: TRBD1 (5 bases). Trimming left V 0 bases short and J 5 bases short, with 13 bases between. The CDR3 is 15 amino acids. The germline V gene encodes CDR1 LNHNV and CDR2 YYDKDF (reference sequence). CDR3 residues: CATSRDRGEGYGYTF. DNA of the CDR3: TGTGCCACCAGCAGAGATCGGGGGGAAGGATATGGCTACACCTTC.

V gene TRBV14 combines with J gene TRBJ1-2, with 8 bases identical to TRBD1. There are 15 residues in the CDR3. Germline V CDR1 and CDR2: SGHDN, FVKESK. Unmatched junction bases numbered 6, after V lost 0 bases and J lost 6 bases. The CDR3 here is CASSQDRGRGHGYTF. The CDR3 DNA sequence: TGTGCCAGCAGCCAAGATCGAGGCAGGGGGCATGGCTACACCTTC.

This chain connects TRBV27 to TRBJ1-4, with no clear D. CDR1 is MNHEY and CDR2 is SMNVEV in the germline V gene (reference sequence). V lost 5 bases and J lost 8, with 18 bases in between. The CDR3 has 15 residues. CDR3 region: CASSRTPGLWEKLFF. CDR3 nucleotides: TGTGCCAGCAGTAGAACTCCGGGTCTATGGGAAAAACTGTTTTTT.

The table lists this clone with a few counts. The genes are TRBV11-2 and TRBJ2-2; D gene ambiguous. CDR1 and CDR2 from the germline V gene are SGHAT and FQNNGV. Trimming removed 4 bases at V and 3 bases at J, with 6 bases between. This CDR3 contains 13 residues. The CDR3 here is CASSSLYTGELFF. CDR3 nucleotide sequence: TGTGCCAGCAGCTCCCTCTACACCGGGGAGCTGTTTTTT.

The V and J genes are TRBV6-1 and TRBJ2-7; a possible D gene is TRBD2 (5 bases). This CDR3 is built from 15 residues. Germline CDR1 reads MNHNS; CDR2 reads SASEGT. The CDR3 loop is CASSEGRRGPYEQYV. CDR3 DNA sequence: TGTGCCAGCAGCGAAGGCAGAAGAGGGCCCTACGAGCAGTACGTC.

The rearrangement uses TRBV19 and TRBJ1-6, with D hard to call. The CDR3 totals 13 residues. The germline V and J ends were trimmed by 5 bases and 4 bases, with 6 bases remaining between them. CDR1 and CDR2 from the germline V gene are LNHDA and SQIVND (reference sequence). CDR3 sequence (DNA): TGTGCCAGTAGTGAGGGATATAATTCACCCCTCCACTTT. Translating gives CASSEGYNSPLHF.

The chain joins TRBV29-1 to TRBJ2-3; 7 bases fit TRBD2. The CDR3 contains 12 residues. Germline V CDR1 and CDR2: SQVTM, ANQGSEA. Unmatched junction bases numbered 8, after V lost 8 bases and J lost 6 bases. The CDR3 bases are TGCAGCTCTTCGGGGGAGGGCGATACGCAGTATTTT. It encodes CSSSGEGDTQYF.

This chain uses TRBV27 with TRBJ1-1; 11 bases fit TRBD1. The CDR3 contains 22 residues. J gave up 1 base and V 0 bases, and 19 bases lay outside the gene matches. Germline V gene data show CDR1 as MNHEY and CDR2 as SMNVEV (reference sequence). CDR3 region: CASSLSRYIPDRGQISNTEAFF. The DNA for the CDR3 is TGTGCCAGCAGTTTATCCCGATATATTCCGGACAGGGGGCAGATATCGAACACTGAAGCTTTCTTT.

This clone was observed a few times. The V and J genes are TRBV19 and TRBJ1-3; 7 nucleotides line up with TRBD1. The CDR3 is 14 residues long. The germline V gene has CDR1 LNHDA and CDR2 SQIVND (reference sequence). V lost 4 bases, J lost 0 bases, and 0 bases stayed unmatched. CDR3 amino acids: CASSTGGSGNTIYF. CDR3 bases: TGTGCCAGTAGTACAGGGGGCTCTGGAAACACCATATATTTT.

Written as DNA, the CDR3 is TGTGCCAGCAGTCCGTCTCTTAACACTGAAGCTTTCTTT. Residues: CASSPSLNTEAFF. The chain carries TRBV28 and TRBJ1-1; D unresolved. V dropped 5 bases and J dropped 2 bases, with 9 bases sitting between them. The germline V gene has CDR1 MDHEN and CDR2 SYDVKM. The CDR3 is 13 amino acids.

This clone has only one observation. The chain joins TRBV29-1 to TRBJ2-3; tentatively, D is TRBD2 (6 bases). This CDR3 is 15 amino acids long. Trimming stripped 4 bases from V and 4 bases from J, with 18 bases between. The germline gives CDR1 SQVTM, CDR2 ANQGSEA. The CDR3 nucleotides read TGCAGCGTTGGGCTAGGCGGGACCCCGGCAGATACGCAGTATTTT. The encoded protein is CSVGLGGTPADTQYF.

This clone has only a few counts. The rearrangement links TRBV6-5 to TRBJ2-7, with 14 bases matching TRBD2. CDR3 length equals 15 residues. J lost 4 bases, V lost 6 bases, and 5 bases had no gene match. Germline V gene sequence: CDR1 MNHEY, CDR2 SVGAGI. CDR3 residues: CASSSGLAGAYEQYV. CDR3 coding DNA: TGTGCCAGCAGCTCGGGACTAGCGGGGGCTTACGAGCAGTACGTC.

The J gene is TRBJ1-1, the V gene TRBV19; D not resolved. The V end was cut by 8 bases, the J end by 5 bases, with 9 bases between. Germline V CDR1 and CDR2: LNHDA, SQIVND (reference sequence). The length of the CDR3 is 11 residues. Here the CDR3 reads CASLGSTEAFF. The CDR3 region has the DNA TGTGCCAGTTTGGGGAGTACTGAAGCTTTCTTT.

With respect to this clone: One junction end disagrees with the germline gene, perhaps due to a read error. This chain links TRBV5-1 with TRBJ1-4, with TRBD1 as a possible D gene (6 bases). The CDR3 runs 18 residues. Germline loops: CDR1 SGHRS, CDR2 YFSETQ. The CDR3 DNA sequence: TGTGCCAGCAGCTTGTTTTTGAGGGGACACGCAACTAATGAAAAACTGTTTTTT. Translation gives CASSLFLRGHATNEKLFF.

To note about this clone: This same CDR3 is encoded by further DNA sequences in the sample. The genes are TRBV5-1 and TRBJ2-5; no reliable D call. The CDR3 loop spans 14 amino acids. Germline lookup yields CDR1 SGHRS and CDR2 YFSETQ. The ends were cut back, 0 bases at V and 1 base at J, with 7 bases in the middle. In DNA form, the CDR3 reads TGCGCCAGCAGCTTGGGTTCGGGCCAAGAGACCCAGTACTTC. Protein: CASSLGSGQETQYF.

This chain joins TRBV2 and TRBJ2-1; 11 bases align to TRBD2. With 7 bases clipped from V and 5 bases from J, the junction kept 13 bases outside the gene matches. This CDR3 is built from 17 residues. Germline CDR1 is SNHLY and CDR2 is FYNNEI. Here the CDR3 DNA reads TGTGCCAGCATGACCCTCGGGGGACTAGCGGAGGACAATGAGCAGTTCTTC. Amino acid sequence: CASMTLGGLAEDNEQFF.

CDR3 region: CATSRSRGLAGGRTGELFF. The CDR3 DNA follows: TGTGCCACCAGCAGATCGCGGGGACTAGCGGGGGGGCGAACCGGGGAGCTGTTTTTT. The chain joins TRBV15 to TRBJ2-2, with TRBD2 identical over 16 bases. The J segment lost 5 bases and the V segment lost 2 bases, leaving 8 bases of the junction unmatched. The V gene's germline CDR1 is LNHNV and CDR2 YYDKDF (reference sequence). The CDR3 is 19 amino acids. The complete variable domain, with remaining parts taken from reference TRBV15 and TRBJ2-2, reads DAMVIQNPRYQVTQFGKPVTLSCSQTLNHNVMYWYQQKSSQAPKLLFHYYDKDFNNEADTPDNFQSRRPNTSFCFLDIRSPGLGDTAMYLCATSRSRGLAGGRTGELFFGEGSRLTVL.

The chain employs TRBV11-2 and TRBJ1-2, with TRBD1 matching over 9 bases. The CDR3 sequence is 16 residues long. After removal of 5 bases from V and 4 bases from J, the junction contained 11 bases not matched to a gene. In germline, CDR1 is SGHAT, CDR2 FQNNGV. CDR3 in DNA: TGTGCCAGCAGCCGCGGGACAGGGCTATCACTCTATGGCTACACCTTC. Protein: CASSRGTGLSLYGYTF.

This chain joins TRBV29-1 and TRBJ2-7; 9 bases line up with TRBD1. V was clipped by 5 bases and J by 0 bases; unmatched bases: 5. Germline V gives CDR1 SQVTM, CDR2 ANQGSEA. The CDR3 is made up of 14 amino acids. The CDR3 DNA follows: TGCAGCGTTTCGACAGGGGGGAGCTCCTACGAGCAGTACGTC. This translates into CSVSTGGSSYEQYV.